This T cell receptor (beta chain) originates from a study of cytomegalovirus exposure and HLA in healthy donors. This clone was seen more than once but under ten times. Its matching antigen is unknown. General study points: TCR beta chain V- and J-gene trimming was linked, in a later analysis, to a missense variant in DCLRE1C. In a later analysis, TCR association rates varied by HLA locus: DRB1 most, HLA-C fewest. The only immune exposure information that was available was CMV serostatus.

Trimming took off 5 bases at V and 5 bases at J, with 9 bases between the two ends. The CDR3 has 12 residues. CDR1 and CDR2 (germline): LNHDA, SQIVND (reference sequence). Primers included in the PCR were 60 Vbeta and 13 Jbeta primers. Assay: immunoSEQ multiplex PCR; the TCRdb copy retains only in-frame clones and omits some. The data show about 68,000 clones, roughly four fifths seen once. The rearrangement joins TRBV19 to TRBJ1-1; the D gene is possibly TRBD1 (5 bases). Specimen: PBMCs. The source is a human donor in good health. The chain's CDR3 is CASSSQGTEAFF. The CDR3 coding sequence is TGTGCCAGTAGTTCCCAGGGAACTGAAGCTTTCTTT.